The TCR beta chain under discussion was sequenced for a study of blood T cell repertoires in COVID-19 (TCRdb year 2020). For the wider study: Samples from collaborators originated in the United States, Italy and Spain and spanned both the acute and convalescent phases of COVID-19. The samples were drawn from the first 160 participants of the ongoing ImmuneRACE study and from 950 to 1,500 subjects provided by 6 global collaborators. HLA class I and class II types, where available, came from metadata supplied by the sample provider rather than from assay-based typing. Sample metadata almost always included a de-identified subject ID, COVID-19 status, age in years and sex. The repertoires were released in a freely available public database meant as a resource for research on the immune response to SARS-CoV-2. The prospective study material was composed of cDNA or gDNA derived from T cells, B-cell-depleted T cells, or PBMCs. Subjects who had been exposed to COVID-19, were actively infected with it, or had recovered from it provided the deeply sampled blood TCRbeta repertoires that made up the dataset. Study-level results and caveats: The amount of clinical and demographic metadata varied by source and participant and was provided uncurated.

This clone was counted once. Its cognate antigen has yet to be identified. No base quality information exists; no much larger clone differs at one position. TCRbeta CDR3 regions were amplified from genomic DNA using the immunoSEQ Assay, a bias-controlled multiplex PCR. Per the source publication's procedure: Within the assay, amplification of reference gene primers was used to estimate how many nucleated cells each sample contained. Sequence reads were collapsed and filtered to measure the absolute abundance of every unique TCRbeta CDR3 rearrangement. Productive Simpson clonality was computed per sample as the square root of Simpson's diversity index over productive rearrangements. Drawn from immuneACCESS, this table holds only the in-frame rearrangements with V and J called that TCRdb kept. Clones are partly lost; checked studies trace under half to an unresolved V gene and leave the rest unexplained. The DNA was the basis for D and trimming; V, J and clone size are from that table. In all, the sample holds 250,000 to 300,000 clones, and 85% of those were seen once. The ten largest clones represent approximately 5% of the sample.

Taken from cysteine to phenylalanine, the CDR3 has 14 residues. This entry keeps only the CDR3 DNA: 42 bases, framed from base 1. V is reduced by 2 bases and J by 4 bases, leaving a spacing of 12 bases between them. From the germline V gene (reference sequence), CDR1 is LGHDT and CDR2 is YNNKEL. Collaborating institutions collected whole blood in K2EDTA tubes following their own protocols. For TCRbeta analysis, collaborators shipped samples as frozen whole blood, isolated PBMCs, or DNA extracted from either of those sample types. The sequence was collected from a man aged 50 or older with active or convalescent COVID-19. Material for sequencing was peripheral blood. The chain uses TRBV3-1 (or the pseudogene TRBV3-2) and TRBJ2-7; the D gene cannot be named for sure. The bases read TGTGCCAGCAGCCAACAGCCCATACTATACGAGCAGTACTTC. Its amino acids are CASSQQPILYEQYF.